The TCR beta chain under discussion was sequenced for a study of molecular identifiers for immune sequencing clone quantification. One entry per CDR3 protein, called by TCRdb with MiXCR from the PCR reads. Among some 580,000 distinct CDR3 sequences listed, about 25% were seen once. CDR1 is SEHNR and CDR2 is FQNEAQ in the germline V gene (reference sequence). The CDR3 length is 15 residues. Trimming removed 3 bases from V and 6 bases from J, with 14 bases in between. The J gene is TRBJ2-2, the V gene TRBV7-9, with D hard to call. Sequenced input: naive CD8+ T cells from blood, with Jurkat cell RNA spiked in. The subset: FACS-sorted CD8+CD4-CCR7+CD45RA+ naive T cells. The receptor was derived from a human donor in good health. Some libraries in this study had Jurkat cell RNA spiked in. The CDR3 DNA reads as TGTGCCAGCAGCTTTGTAGGGCCTCTTCCCGGGGAGCTGTTTTTT. Translation: CASSFVGPLPGELFF.